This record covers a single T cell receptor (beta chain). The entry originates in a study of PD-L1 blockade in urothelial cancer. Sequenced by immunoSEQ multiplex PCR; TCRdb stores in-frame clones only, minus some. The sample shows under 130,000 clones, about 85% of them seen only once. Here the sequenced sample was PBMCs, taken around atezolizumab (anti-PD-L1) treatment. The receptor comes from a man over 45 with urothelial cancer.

This CDR3 reads CASSRGTGNSPLHF. DNA for the CDR3: TGTGCCAGCAGTCGCGGGACAGGGAATTCACCCCTCCACTTT. This sequence joins TRBV28 and TRBJ1-6; 9 nucleotides line up with TRBD1. CDR3 size: 14 residues. Trimming cost V 5 bases and J 7 bases; bases outside gene matches: 3. The germline CDR1 and CDR2 sequences are MDHEN and SYDVKM.